The T cell receptor (delta chain) under discussion was sequenced for a study of gamma-delta chains in newborns, infants, children. Study at large: Microbial exposure reportedly drives polyclonal innate γδ T cell expansion after birth.

Germline V CDR1 and CDR2: GEAIGNYY, EKD. The CDR3 spans 18 residues. TCRdb reanalysed the reads via CATT. The sample lists around 6,000 delta-chain clones; around 1.9% were seen once. This clone was seen more than once but under ten times. This DNA translates differently at residue 3 from the TCRdb protein, which is that of a much larger clone; a read error is likely, and the protein shown is the DNA's own translation. The chain is built from TRDV2 and TRDJ2; 10 nucleotides agree with TRDD3. The clonotype originates from a child who was a newborn, infant or young child, either healthy, febrile or measles-vaccinated (not recorded which). The specimen was blood. CDR3 sequence reads: CAYDTVGDTPALTAQLFF. The CDR3 nucleotides are TGTGCCTATGACACCGTGGGGGATACTCCAGCTTTGACAGCACAACTCTTCTTT.